This TCR beta chain was identified during a study of OX40 agonist ivuxolimab in advanced cancers. Sequenced by immunoSEQ multiplex PCR; TCRdb stores in-frame clones only, minus some. The repertoire holds tens of thousands of clones, with approximately 90% as singletons. Patients with a history of autoimmune disease or on systemic immunosuppression were excluded. The CDR3 has 14 amino acids. Trimming took off 8 bases at V and 0 bases at J, with 13 bases between the two ends. Germline V gene lookup returns CDR1 SEHNR and CDR2 FQNEAQ (reference sequence). The chain is built from TRBV7-9 and TRBJ2-5; D unclear. The sequences come from CD4+ or CD8+ T cells sorted from blood, collected in a trial of the OX40 agonist ivuxolimab. This clonotype originated in an adult with an advanced solid tumor such as melanoma, head and neck, liver or kidney cancer. This chain's CDR3 is CASGPELYQETQYF. CDR3 DNA sequence: TGTGCCAGCGGACCAGAGTTGTACCAAGAGACCCAGTACTTC.